This entry concerns a single T cell receptor beta chain. Antigen specificity is unknown. This sample also contains other DNA sequences that code for the same CDR3. This entry is derived from a study of shared clonotypes between healthy human individuals. Background on the study: Every donor yielded three CD4 naive, three CD4 memory, two CD8 naive and one CD8 memory plate. Study conclusions and caveats: Generally, naive subsets came out with larger estimated richness than memory subsets. Limited genetic and exposure-history diversity came from having few donors.

A CD45RA+ naive subset and a CD45RA-negative memory subset were split from CD4+ cells. Trimming stripped 0 bases from V and 1 base from J, with 6 bases between. CDR1 SGDLS and CDR2 YYNGEE come from the germline V gene. This CDR3 region has 14 residues. This table comes from immunoSEQ multiplex PCR, and its TCRdb copy is limited to in-frame clones, with some not included. The table records 600,000 to 800,000 clones, around 70% of them present only once. Specimen: memory CD4+ T cells sorted from blood. Subset here: CD45RA-negative fraction. The chain employs TRBV9 and TRBJ2-3, with no clear D. This receptor was obtained from a woman in her twenties or thirties in good health. CDR3 region: CASSVVSGTDTQYF. CDR3 DNA: TGTGCCAGCAGCGTAGTTTCGGGCACAGATACGCAGTATTTT. Full variable domain (remainder filled in from reference TRBV9 and TRBJ2-3): DSGVTQTPKHLITATGQRVTLRCSPRSGDLSVYWYQQSLDQGLQFLIQYYNGEERAKGNILERFSAQQFPDLHSELNLSSLELGDSALYFCASSVVSGTDTQYFGPGTRLTVL.